The present T cell receptor (beta chain) was sequenced within a study of blood T cell repertoires in COVID-19 (dated by TCRdb to the early 2020s). For the study in its entirety: Samples from collaborators originated in the United States, Italy and Spain and spanned both the acute and convalescent phases of COVID-19. Samples came from the ongoing ImmuneRACE study (first 160 participants) plus 1,254 subjects from 6 global collaborators. The repertoires were released in a freely available public database intended as a resource for research on the immune response to SARS-CoV-2. The sample metadata nearly always contained a de-identified subject ID, COVID-19 status, age in years and sex. The material from the prospective study consisted of cDNA or gDNA derived from T cells, B-cell-depleted T cells, or PBMCs. HLA class I and class II types, where available, came from metadata supplied by the sample provider rather than from assay-based typing. The dataset comprised deeply sampled blood TCRbeta repertoires from subjects exposed to, actively infected with, or recovered from COVID-19.

Including cysteine and phenylalanine, the CDR3 has 12 amino acids. Of the read, only the CDR3 DNA is kept; its 36 bases are in frame from base 1. Trimming at the junction amounts to 7 bases on V and 5 bases on J, and the germline ends lie 11 bases apart. CDR1 and CDR2 (MDHEN, SYDVKM) derive from the germline V gene. In Seattle, one collaborating source enrolled patients while the infection was active and tracked those patients longitudinally over the course of disease. Each collaborating institution followed its own protocols to collect whole blood in K2EDTA tubes. For TCRbeta analysis, collaborator samples were shipped as frozen whole blood, as isolated PBMCs, or as DNA extracted from either sample type. TCRbeta CDR3 regions were amplified from genomic DNA by means of the immunoSEQ Assay, a bias-controlled multiplex PCR. As for how the authors treated the data: Nucleated cell counts per sample were estimated from amplification of reference gene primers within the assay. Sequence reads were collapsed and filtered to measure the absolute abundance of every unique TCRbeta CDR3 rearrangement. For each sample, productive Simpson clonality was calculated as the square root of Simpson's diversity index across productive rearrangements. TCRdb re-hosts the immuneACCESS table, in-frame sequences only. Its copies lack some clones; in the studies checked, an unresolved V gene accounts for under half of them, and the cause for the rest is not known. The V and J calls and clone size were taken over from that table, and D and trimming were inferred from the DNA. The sample data list about 160,000 clones, and 79% of these were observed just once. The ten top clones hold more than 6.5% of the sample.

This clone occurred a few times. It has no known antigen specificity. It has no much larger one-base neighbor in the sample; base qualities were not kept. On the study overall, not on this receptor specifically: The amount of clinical and demographic metadata varied by source and participant and was provided uncurated.

Sequenced: peripheral blood. Recombination connected TRBV28 to TRBJ1-1; no D segment can be confidently identified. The source of this sequence is a woman aged 55-75 years with COVID-19, enrolled during active disease. The CDR3 sequence is CASTPGDTEAFF. The DNA sequence is given as TGTGCCAGCACCCCGGGAGATACTGAAGCTTTCTTT.